This T cell receptor (beta chain) was identified in a study of blood T cells in healthy people across ages. The study's findings and limits: There were more naive CD4+ cells and higher diversity in long-lived donors than in aged donors. Conclusively comparing naive with antigen-experienced cells was impossible with unsorted PBMCs.

This CDR3 is 15 amino acids long. The germline V gene encodes CDR1 SGHRS and CDR2 YFSETQ. V shed 4 bases and J 5 bases; nucleotides not matched to a gene: 8. Donation came from healthy Caucasian individuals in Russia who were aged about 6 to 95. A second roughly 7 to 11 cycle PCR used barcoded and J-beta primers. The authors tagged each cDNA molecule using a template-switch adaptor with 12 random nucleotides. TCRdb used MiXCR to reprocess the 5' RACE reads, holding one entry per CDR3 protein. This sample has approximately 1.5 million distinct CDR3 sequences, with around 36% found just once. The sample holds a few counts of this clonotype. Its antigen remains unknown.

This clonotype was sampled from a young woman in good health. This chain uses TRBV5-1 with TRBJ1-5, with 8 bases lining up with TRBD1. Sequencing was performed on blood. In nucleotides, the CDR3 is TGCGCCAGCAGCGTGACATCAGGGGGCTATCAGCCCCAGCATTTT. Translation gives CASSVTSGGYQPQHF.